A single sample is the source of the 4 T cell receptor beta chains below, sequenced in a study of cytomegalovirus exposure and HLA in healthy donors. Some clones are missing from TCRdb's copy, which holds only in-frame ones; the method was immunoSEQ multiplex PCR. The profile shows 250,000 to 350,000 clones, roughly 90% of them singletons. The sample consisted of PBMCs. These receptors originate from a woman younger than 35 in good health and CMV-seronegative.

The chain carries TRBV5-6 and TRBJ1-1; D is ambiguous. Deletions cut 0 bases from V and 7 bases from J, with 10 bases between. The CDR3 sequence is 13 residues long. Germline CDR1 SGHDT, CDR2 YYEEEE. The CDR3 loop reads CASSLGGRGEAFF. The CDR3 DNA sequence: TGTGCCAGCAGCTTGGGAGGGCGGGGTGAAGCTTTCTTT.

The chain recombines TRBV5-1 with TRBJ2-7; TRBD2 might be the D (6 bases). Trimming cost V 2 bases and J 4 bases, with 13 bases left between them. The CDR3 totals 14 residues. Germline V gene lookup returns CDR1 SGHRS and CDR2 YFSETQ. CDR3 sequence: CASSLVASEYEQYF. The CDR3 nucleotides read TGCGCCAGCAGCTTAGTCGCTAGCGAGTACGAGCAGTACTTC.

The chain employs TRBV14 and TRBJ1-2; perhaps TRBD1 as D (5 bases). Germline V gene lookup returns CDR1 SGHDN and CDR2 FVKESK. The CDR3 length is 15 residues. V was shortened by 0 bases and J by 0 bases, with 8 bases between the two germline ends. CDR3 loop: CASSQDSTANYGYTF. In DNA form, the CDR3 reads TGTGCCAGCAGCCAAGATTCGACAGCTAACTATGGCTACACCTTC.

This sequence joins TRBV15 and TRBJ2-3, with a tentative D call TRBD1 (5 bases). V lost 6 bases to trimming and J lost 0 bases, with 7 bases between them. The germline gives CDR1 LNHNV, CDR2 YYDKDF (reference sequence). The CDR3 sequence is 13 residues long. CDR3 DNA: TGTGCCACCAGGACAGAGAGCACAGATACGCAGTATTTT. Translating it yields CATRTESTDTQYF.